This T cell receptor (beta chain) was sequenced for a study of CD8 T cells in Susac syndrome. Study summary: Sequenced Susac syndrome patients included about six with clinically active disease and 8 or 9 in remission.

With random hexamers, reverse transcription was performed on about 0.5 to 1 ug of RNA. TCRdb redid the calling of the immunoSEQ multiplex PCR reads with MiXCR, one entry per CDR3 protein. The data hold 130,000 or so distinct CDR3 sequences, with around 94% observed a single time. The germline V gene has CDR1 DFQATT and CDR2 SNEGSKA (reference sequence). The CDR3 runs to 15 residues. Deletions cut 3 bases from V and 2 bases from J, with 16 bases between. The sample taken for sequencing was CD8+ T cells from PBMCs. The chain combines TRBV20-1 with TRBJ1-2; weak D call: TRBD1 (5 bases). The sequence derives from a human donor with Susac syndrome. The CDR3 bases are TGCAGTGCTAGTAGTCCGGGACCGCTAAACTATGGCTACACCTTC. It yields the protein CSASSPGPLNYGYTF.